These 28 T cell receptor beta chains came from one sample sequenced in a study of regulatory T cells in long-lasting Graves disease. The time point was: newly diagnosed GD, antithyroid drugs for less than 3 months. Generation of the TCR library employed RNA extracted from PBMCs. Construction of the TCR beta libraries employed iRepertoire HTBI primers in conjunction with Arm-PCR of CDR3 regions. TCRdb reprocessed the multiplex PCR reads via MiXCR and lists one record per CDR3 protein. The sample consists of 350,000 to 550,000 distinct CDR3 sequences, 15% of them appearing once. These data also formed part of another study, on T cells in Graves' hyperthyroidism and ophthalmopathy.

The sequencing used peripheral blood mononuclear cells (PBMCs), collected at new diagnosis, from a patient treated with antithyroid drugs. The receptor set was obtained from a woman in her thirties with Graves disease.

The rearrangement joins TRBV10-3 to TRBJ2-1, with 7 positions matching TRBD2. The CDR3 is 14 amino acids. Germline CDR1 is ENHRY and CDR2 is SYGVKD. V was clipped by 2 bases and J by 9 bases; unmatched bases: 7. CDR3 sequence: CAISEGLGKGEQFF. For the CDR3, the DNA is TGTGCCATCAGTGAGGGACTAGGGAAGGGTGAGCAGTTCTTC.

This clonotype was picked up many times. The chain carries TRBV2 and TRBJ2-4; D unclear. V lost 0 bases and J 1 base, leaving 4 bases between the germline ends. Germline CDR1 reads SNHLY; CDR2 reads FYNNEI. This CDR3 spans 14 amino acids. CDR3 amino acids: CASSEAVAKNIQYF. The CDR3 DNA reads as TGTGCCAGCAGTGAAGCGGTTGCCAAAAACATTCAGTACTTC.

The sample holds many counts of this clonotype. The chain combines TRBV4-2 with TRBJ1-2; maybe TRBD1 (6 bases). The CDR3 extends over 16 amino acids. V lost 0 bases and J 4 bases, leaving 15 bases between the germline ends. Germline V gene sequence: CDR1 LGHNA, CDR2 YNFKEQ. The CDR3 is CASSQDGPGVGYGYTF. The DNA of the CDR3 is TGTGCCAGCAGCCAAGATGGTCCAGGGGTAGGCTATGGCTACACCTTC.

In its sample, this clonotype was seen many times. This chain connects TRBV2 to TRBJ2-1; the match to TRBD2 covers 12 bases. Trimming cost V 1 base and J 4 bases; bases outside gene matches: 2. This CDR3 is built from 16 residues. Germline CDR1 SNHLY, CDR2 FYNNEI. The CDR3 DNA reads TGTGCCAGCAGTGAAGTCGGGACTAGCGGGTACAATGAGCAGTTCTTC. Protein sequence: CASSEVGTSGYNEQFF. Supplemented by reference TRBV2 and TRBJ2-1, the full variable domain reads EPEVTQTPSHQVTQMGQEVILRCVPISNHLYFYWYRQILGQKVEFLVSFYNNEISEKSEIFDDQFSVERPDGSNFTLKIRSTKLEDSAMYFCASSEVGTSGYNEQFFGPGTRLTVL.

This clonotype was recorded a few times. V gene TRBV19 combines with J gene TRBJ2-5, with 8 bases lining up with TRBD1. The germline V gene has CDR1 LNHDA and CDR2 SQIVND (reference sequence). CDR3 length: 14 residues. V lost 3 bases to trimming and J lost 3 bases; unmatched junction nucleotides: 3. Here the CDR3 reads CASSIGQGKETQYF. CDR3 in DNA: TGTGCCAGTAGTATCGGACAGGGAAAAGAGACCCAGTACTTC.

This clonotype was seen at least ten times. The chain carries TRBV2 and TRBJ1-5; tentatively, D is TRBD1 (6 bases). This CDR3 region has 15 residues. Trimming left V 5 bases short and J 7 bases short, with 18 bases between. The germline CDR1 and CDR2 sequences are SNHLY and FYNNEI. The CDR3 loop is CASSQQGLIGQPQHF. For the CDR3, the DNA is TGTGCCAGCAGTCAACAGGGCCTAATCGGACAGCCCCAGCATTTT.

This clonotype was found many times. The genes are TRBV3-1 and TRBJ2-3; D is uncertain. Deletions cut 8 bases from V and 0 bases from J, with 9 bases between. Germline V gene lookup returns CDR1 LGHDT and CDR2 YNNKEL (reference sequence). The CDR3 is made up of 13 amino acids. CDR3 DNA: TGTGCCAGCGAATCCTCTAGCACAGATACGCAGTATTTT. The encoded protein is CASESSSTDTQYF.

V is TRBV19 and J is TRBJ1-2; D gene ambiguous. V dropped 0 bases and J dropped 8 bases, with 10 bases sitting between them. There are 13 residues in the CDR3. Per the germline V gene, CDR1 is LNHDA and CDR2 is SQIVND (reference sequence). The CDR3 protein is CASSIEWEDGYTF. DNA of the CDR3: TGTGCCAGTAGTATAGAGTGGGAGGACGGCTACACCTTC.

This clonotype appeared many times. The gene calls are TRBV28 and TRBJ1-5, with unresolved D. V lost 2 bases to trimming and J lost 4 bases, with 21 bases between them. This CDR3 region has 18 residues. In germline, CDR1 is MDHEN, CDR2 SYDVKM. CDR3 region: CASSLPHGPNWPNQPQHF. The CDR3 nucleotides are TGTGCCAGCAGTTTACCCCATGGGCCAAACTGGCCGAATCAGCCCCAGCATTTT.

J is TRBJ2-7 and V is TRBV2; possibly TRBD2 for D (5 bases). The CDR3 is 12 residues long. Germline lookup yields CDR1 SNHLY and CDR2 FYNNEI. The V gene lost 7 bases and the J gene lost 6 bases, with 13 bases spanning the gap. The CDR3 is CASNVVGSEQYF. The CDR3, as DNA: TGTGCCAGCAACGTCGTGGGGAGCGAGCAGTACTTC.

In DNA, the CDR3 is TGTGCCAGCAGCCAAGAGAGTGGCTGGGGGCCCAACCTCTACGAGCAGTACTTC. Protein product: CASSQESGWGPNLYEQYF. V and J are TRBV4-2 and TRBJ2-7; the D gene is possibly TRBD1 (6 bases). Looked up from germline, CDR1 is LGHNA and CDR2 is YNFKEQ. The CDR3 loop spans 18 amino acids. V shed 0 bases and J shed 3 bases, with 21 bases lying between them.

This clonotype was observed a few times. The chain has TRBV20-1 and TRBJ2-3; 9 positions agree with TRBD2. CDR1 and CDR2 from the germline V gene are DFQATT and SNEGSKA (reference sequence). With V trimmed by 1 base and J by 2 bases, 4 bases remained unmatched. This CDR3 region has 15 residues. CDR3 in amino acids: CSARGLAGSTDTQYF. As DNA, the CDR3 is TGCAGTGCTAGAGGGCTAGCGGGGTCCACAGATACGCAGTATTTT.

This clonotype was counted many times. V is TRBV20-1 and J is TRBJ2-7, with 11 bases identical to TRBD2. The germline V gene encodes CDR1 DFQATT and CDR2 SNEGSKA (reference sequence). The V gene end was trimmed by 3 bases and the J gene end by 2 bases; junction bases not matched to a gene: 18. The CDR3 runs 19 residues. CDR3 nucleotide sequence: TGCAGTGCTAGCACCTTAACGGGACTAGCGGCGGGGGCAACCTACGAGCAGTACTTC. Protein sequence: CSASTLTGLAAGATYEQYF.

This clonotype was counted many times. The rearrangement uses TRBV7-9 and TRBJ2-5; 7 bases are a match to TRBD1. After removal of 3 bases from V and 9 bases from J, the junction contained 16 bases not matched to a gene. There are 16 residues in the CDR3. The germline V gene encodes CDR1 SEHNR and CDR2 FQNEAQ (reference sequence). The CDR3 nucleotides read TGTGCCAGCAGCTTCCCCCCGGACAGGCCTCCGACGGCCCAGTACTTC. This encodes CASSFPPDRPPTAQYF. The entire variable domain, with the rest obtained from reference TRBV7-9 and TRBJ2-5, is as follows: DTGVSQNPRHKITKRGQNVTFRCDPISEHNRLYWYRQTLGQGPEFLTYFQNEAQLEKSRLLSDRFSAERPKGSFSTLEIQRTEQGDSAMYLCASSFPPDRPPTAQYFGPGTRLLVL.

The genes are TRBV6-1 and TRBJ2-5, with D perhaps matching TRBD1 (6 bases). This CDR3 has 16 amino acids. Germline values: CDR1 MNHNS, CDR2 SASEGT. Trimming pared 6 bases from V and 3 bases from J, leaving 20 bases between. The CDR3 is CASRRTIGQSKETQYF. The CDR3 DNA reads TGTGCCAGCAGAAGAACGATCGGACAGTCTAAAGAGACCCAGTACTTC.

This clonotype occurred many times. V and J are TRBV12-3 or TRBV12-4 and TRBJ2-7; D is perhaps TRBD1 (6 bases). The CDR3 extends over 15 amino acids. V lost 6 bases to trimming and J lost 4 bases, with 19 bases between them. CDR3 DNA: TGTGCCAGCAGCTCTTCGGGACAACGCCTTTACGAGCAGTACTTC. Residues: CASSSSGQRLYEQYF.

V is TRBV11-3 and J is TRBJ2-7; 8 positions match TRBD1. This CDR3 has 17 amino acids. CDR1 SGHNT and CDR2 YENEEA come from the germline V gene. Trimming removed 2 bases from V and 4 bases from J; junction bases left unmatched: 13. In nucleotides, the CDR3 is TGTGCCAGCAGCTTATTCAGGGGGCCCCCTTCCCCATACGAGCAGTACTTC. It codes for CASSLFRGPPSPYEQYF. The full variable domain, completed using reference TRBV11-3 and TRBJ2-7, is EAGVVQSPRYKIIEKKQPVAFWCNPISGHNTLYWYLQNLGQGPELLIRYENEEAVDDSQLPKDRFSAERLKGVDSTLKIQPAELGDSAVYLCASSLFRGPPSPYEQYFGPGTRLTVT.

This clonotype was counted many times. Germline and junction disagree at one end, which may indicate a read error. The chain uses TRBV12-3 or TRBV12-4 and TRBJ2-3, with 14 bases fitting TRBD2. CDR3 length: 18 residues. The CDR3 DNA reads TGCGCCAGCAGCTTCGGACTAGCGGGAGGTACTAGCACAGATACGCAGTATTTT. This gives the protein CASSFGLAGGTSTDTQYF.

The sample holds many counts of this clonotype. The genes are TRBV18 and TRBJ2-7; maybe TRBD2 (5 bases). Germline values: CDR1 KGHSH, CDR2 LQKENI. The CDR3 has 13 residues. Between the trimmed V and J ends, which lost 1 base and 3 bases, there was a span of 7 bases. CDR3 sequence: CASSPRRGYEQYF. CDR3 coding DNA: TGTGCCAGCTCACCACGCCGGGGCTACGAGCAGTACTTC. Using reference TRBV18 and TRBJ2-7 for the parts outside the CDR3, the full variable domain is NAGVMQNPRHLVRRRGQEARLRCSPMKGHSHVYWYRQLPEEGLKFMVYLQKENIIDESGMPKERFSAEFPKEGPSILRIQQVVRGDSAAYFCASSPRRGYEQYFGPGTRLTVT.

The CDR3: CASSLVSLEASYEQYF. In nucleotides, the CDR3 is TGCGCCAGCAGCTTGGTCTCTCTCGAGGCCTCCTACGAGCAGTACTTC. The rearrangement links TRBV5-1 to TRBJ2-7; D is undetermined. V was shortened by 0 bases and J by 0 bases, with 13 bases between the two germline ends. The CDR3 contains 16 residues. In germline, CDR1 is SGHRS, CDR2 YFSETQ.

This clonotype has at least ten counts. The chain employs TRBV6-1 and TRBJ2-7, with 7 bases matching TRBD2. Germline CDR1 MNHNS, CDR2 SASEGT. V lost 8 bases to trimming and J lost 5 bases; unmatched junction nucleotides: 12. This CDR3 spans 14 amino acids. The CDR3 is CASHFDGGSHEQYF. CDR3 nucleotide sequence: TGTGCCAGCCACTTTGATGGCGGGAGCCACGAGCAGTACTTC.

In this sample, this clonotype turned up many times. The chain carries TRBV10-2 and TRBJ2-7; 8 nucleotides match TRBD1. CDR1 and CDR2 (germline): WSHSY, SAAADI. V gave up 6 bases and J gave up 6 bases; unmatched junction bases: 1. The CDR3 length is 11 residues. The CDR3: CASRTGVEQYF. CDR3 nucleotides: TGCGCCAGCAGGACAGGGGTCGAGCAGTACTTC.

The rearrangement links TRBV6-1 to TRBJ1-1, with D unclear. Trimming shortened V by 7 bases and J by 2 bases, and 11 bases separated the two germline ends. The germline gives CDR1 MNHNS, CDR2 SASEGT. The CDR3 covers 13 residues. The DNA for the CDR3 is TGTGCCAGCACGGCTCAAAGCAACACTGAAGCTTTCTTT. Translating gives CASTAQSNTEAFF.

This clonotype occurred many times. The V call is TRBV7-3, the J call TRBJ2-7, with a weak D call TRBD2 (5 bases). The germline V gene has CDR1 SGHTA and CDR2 FQGTGA. The CDR3 is 15 amino acids. Trimming pared 5 bases from V and 2 bases from J, leaving 16 bases between. CDR3 in amino acids: CASSPNPTSTYEQYF. In DNA, the CDR3 is TGTGCCAGCAGCCCCAACCCCACTAGTACCTACGAGCAGTACTTC.

This clonotype was seen many times. The genes are TRBV20-1 and TRBJ1-1; TRBD1 agrees at 7 bases. Per germline, CDR1 DFQATT and CDR2 SNEGSKA (reference sequence). CDR3 length equals 13 residues. Trimming removed 6 bases from V and 6 bases from J; junction bases left unmatched: 10. CDR3 sequence reads: CSATTGAGAEAFF. CDR3 sequence (DNA): TGCAGTGCGACAACAGGGGCAGGCGCTGAAGCTTTCTTT.

This clonotype occurred a few times. The chain uses TRBV2 and TRBJ2-7; D remains unclear. This CDR3 spans 12 amino acids. V was pared by 5 bases and J by 6 bases, with 11 bases between. In germline, CDR1 is SNHLY, CDR2 FYNNEI. The CDR3 protein is CASSLTPFEQYF. CDR3 coding DNA: TGTGCCAGCAGTCTGACCCCTTTCGAGCAGTACTTC. Filled out from reference TRBV2 and TRBJ2-7, the complete variable domain reads EPEVTQTPSHQVTQMGQEVILRCVPISNHLYFYWYRQILGQKVEFLVSFYNNEISEKSEIFDDQFSVERPDGSNFTLKIRSTKLEDSAMYFCASSLTPFEQYFGPGTRLTVT.

V gene TRBV19 combines with J gene TRBJ1-2; D is possibly TRBD1 (5 bases). CDR1 LNHDA and CDR2 SQIVND come from the germline V gene (reference sequence). Trimming removed 7 bases at V and 9 bases at J, with 18 bases between. The CDR3 has 13 residues. CDR3 sequence: CASNGQGLESYTF. CDR3 DNA: TGTGCCAGTAATGGGCAGGGCCTAGAGAGCTACACCTTC.

Worth noting for this clonotype: This may come from a read error, since a much larger clone is one base off. This rearrangement joins TRBV6-1 to TRBJ1-1, with D unclear. Trimming took 10 bases from V and 3 from J, leaving 9 bases between them. This CDR3 is built from 11 residues. CDR1 is MNHNS and CDR2 is SASEGT in the germline V gene. In DNA, the CDR3 is TGTGCCAACGGGGAGTACACTGAAGCTTTCTTT. Translated: CANGEYTEAFF.